The 15 T cell receptor beta chains below all came from one sample that was sequenced in a study of CD8+CD57+ T cells in acquired aplastic anemia. Profiles of TCR beta VDJ and CDR3 were generated from a genomic DNA template. Via MiXCR, TCRdb re-called the reads, giving one row per CDR3 protein. Of some 180,000 distinct CDR3 sequences listed, about 50% are singletons. By flow cytometry, patients selected for sequencing had shown an expansion of CD8+CD57+ cells. Specimen: sorted CD4+, CD8+, or CD8+CD57+ T cells (not recorded which) from PBMCs. The receptors shown here come from a human donor with aplastic anemia.

For the CDR3, the DNA is TGTGCCAGCAGCCCTTTCGGAGCTACCTCCTACGAGCAGTACTTC. Residues: CASSPFGATSYEQYF. The chain uses TRBV4-2 and TRBJ2-7; the D is unclear. This CDR3 comprises 15 residues. CDR1 and CDR2 from the germline V gene are LGHNA and YNFKEQ. Between the trimmed V and J ends, which lost 4 bases and 0 bases, there was a span of 13 bases.

The V and J genes are TRBV10-3 and TRBJ1-5; 7 bases match TRBD1. Unmatched junction bases numbered 5, after V lost 6 bases and J lost 3 bases. CDR1 and CDR2 (germline): ENHRY, SYGVKD. The CDR3 is 14 amino acids. DNA for the CDR3: TGTGCCATCAGCCAGGACAGGATCAATCAGCCCCAGCATTTT. Encoded protein: CAISQDRINQPQHF.

This clonotype was seen many times. V gene TRBV14 combines with J gene TRBJ1-1, with a possible D match to TRBD1 (5 bases). This CDR3 contains 14 residues. Trimming took 2 bases from V and 4 from J, leaving 11 bases between them. Looked up from germline, CDR1 is SGHDN and CDR2 is FVKESK. CDR3: CASSQFRGGTEAFF. The CDR3 bases are TGTGCCAGCAGCCAATTTAGGGGAGGCACTGAAGCTTTCTTT.

This CDR3 is CASSQGLAGAETQYF. CDR3 in DNA: TGTGCCAGCAGCCAGGGACTAGCGGGAGCAGAGACCCAGTACTTC. This rearrangement joins TRBV5-4 to TRBJ2-5; 14 positions match TRBD2. The ends lost 4 bases at V and 4 bases at J; junction bases unmatched: 3. CDR1 is SGHNT and CDR2 is YYREEE in the germline V gene (reference sequence). There are 15 residues in the CDR3.

This clonotype was seen at least ten times. The rearrangement links TRBV5-4 to TRBJ1-1; 8 positions agree with TRBD1. This CDR3 contains 15 residues. CDR1 is SGHNT and CDR2 is YYREEE in the germline V gene (reference sequence). J was trimmed by 1 base and V by 4 bases; bases with no gene match: 6. The chain's CDR3 is CASSEPGQENTEAFF. CDR3 sequence (DNA): TGTGCCAGCAGCGAGCCGGGACAGGAGAACACTGAAGCTTTCTTT.

Here the CDR3 DNA reads TGTGCCAGCAGCCAAGATGGGAAGGGACTAGGCGGCTACACCTTC. It specifies CASSQDGKGLGGYTF. The gene calls are TRBV3-1 and TRBJ1-2; D might be TRBD1 (5 bases). The V gene's germline CDR1 is LGHDT and CDR2 YNNKEL (reference sequence). The CDR3 contains 15 residues. V was shortened by 0 bases and J by 8 bases, with 16 bases between the two germline ends. Combining the CDR3 with reference TRBV3-1 and TRBJ1-2 gives the whole variable domain DTAVSQTPKYLVTQMGNDKSIKCEQNLGHDTMYWYKQDSKKFLKIMFSYNNKELIINETVPNRFSPKSPDKAHLNLHINSLELGDSAVYFCASSQDGKGLGGYTFGSGTRLTVV.

This sequence joins TRBV15 and TRBJ2-2; 11 bases map to TRBD2. This CDR3 spans 14 amino acids. Germline V gives CDR1 LNHNV, CDR2 YYDKDF (reference sequence). The junction had 3 bases not matched to a gene; V was cut back by 8 bases and J by 4 bases. CDR3 sequence (DNA): TGTGCCACCTTTCTAGCGGGAGGCACCGGGGAGCTGTTTTTT. Protein: CATFLAGGTGELFF.

Comment on this clonotype: Germline is not matched at one junction end, which may reflect a read error. The chain joins TRBV14 to TRBJ2-5; D uncertain. This CDR3 is 11 amino acids long. Germline V gene sequence: CDR1 SGHDN, CDR2 FVKESK. CDR3 residues: CASSHQKTQYF. CDR3 nucleotides: TGTGCCAGCAGCCACCAAAAGACTCAGTACTTC.

The rearrangement links TRBV25-1 to TRBJ1-2; no definite D call. Looked up from germline, CDR1 is MGHDK and CDR2 is SYGVNS. This CDR3 contains 12 residues. Trimming took 7 bases from V and 8 from J, leaving 14 bases between them. DNA for the CDR3: TGTGCCAGCAAAGGAGGATCTATGGGCTACACCTTC. Protein: CASKGGSMGYTF.

The J gene is TRBJ1-2, the V gene TRBV19; no reliable D call. CDR1 is LNHDA, CDR2 SQIVND, per germline (reference sequence). The CDR3 runs to 13 residues. The V gene lost 2 bases and the J gene lost 8 bases, with 12 bases spanning the gap. Here the CDR3 reads CASSIWQVGGYTF. The CDR3 nucleotides read TGTGCCAGTAGTATATGGCAGGTGGGAGGCTACACCTTC.

J is TRBJ2-5 and V is TRBV10-3, with 8 bases matching TRBD2. Per the germline V gene, CDR1 is ENHRY and CDR2 is SYGVKD. The V gene end was trimmed by 2 bases and the J gene end by 0 bases; junction bases not matched to a gene: 14. There are 19 residues in the CDR3. CDR3 nucleotides: TGTGCCATCAGTGAGCCGGGACTGGCGGGGGGCAGGTACCAAGAGACCCAGTACTTC. This encodes CAISEPGLAGGRYQETQYF.

The chain couples TRBV2 to TRBJ1-6; 7 bases are shared with TRBD1. J lost 8 bases, V lost 6 bases, and 10 bases had no gene match. In germline, CDR1 is SNHLY, CDR2 FYNNEI. This CDR3 has 15 amino acids. This CDR3 is CASRVDRAADSPLHF. CDR3 DNA: TGTGCCAGCAGAGTAGACAGGGCGGCCGATTCACCCCTCCACTTT.

A remark on this clonotype: A much larger clone lies one base from this, so it may be a read error. The chain couples TRBV10-3 to TRBJ1-2; D is undetermined. This CDR3 is built from 14 residues. V lost 5 bases and J lost 0, with 10 bases in between. The germline CDR1 and CDR2 sequences are ENHRY and SYGVKD. CDR3 sequence (DNA): TGTGCCATCAGTAAAGACGGAGCTAACTATGGCTACACCTTC. Its translation is CAISKDGANYGYTF.

The V gene is TRBV19, the J gene TRBJ2-7, with TRBD1 matching 7 bases. With V trimmed by 3 bases and J by 0 bases, 2 bases remained unmatched. CDR3 size: 14 residues. Germline V gene sequence: CDR1 LNHDA, CDR2 SQIVND (reference sequence). Here the CDR3 reads CASSMTGSSYEQYF. The CDR3 nucleotides read TGTGCCAGTAGTATGACAGGGAGCTCCTACGAGCAGTACTTC. Variable domain in full (rest from reference TRBV19 and TRBJ2-7): DGGITQSPKYLFRKEGQNVTLSCEQNLNHDAMYWYRQDPGQGLRLIYYSQIVNDFQKGDIAEGYSVSREKKESFPLTVTSAQKNPTAFYLCASSMTGSSYEQYFGPGTRLTVT.

The table lists this clonotype with a few counts. The gene calls are TRBV30 and TRBJ1-2; TRBD1 matches 7 bases. Germline V gene data show CDR1 as GTSNPN and CDR2 as SVGIG (reference sequence). The J segment lost 7 bases and the V segment lost 2 bases, leaving 7 bases of the junction unmatched. The CDR3 sequence is 13 residues long. In DNA form, the CDR3 reads TGTGCCTGGAGTTTAACAGGGGATGGTGGCTACACCTTC. It yields the protein CAWSLTGDGGYTF.